Listed here are 5 T cell receptor beta chains from one sample, sequenced in a study of molecular identifiers for immune sequencing clone quantification (dated by TCRdb to about 2018). The method was PCR. The sample was run on an Illumina HiSeq 4000. TCRdb took the public reads, trimmed them with fastp at Q25, ran MiXCR for clone calling and kept in-frame beta chains. Merged by CDR3 protein, the rows form single entries marked with the most common genes and DNA. The sample yields 88,000 or so distinct CDR3 sequences; under 25% were counted once. Of the sample, approximately 1% falls within the top ten clones. Sample: naive CD8+ T cells from blood, with Jurkat cell RNA spiked in. What the cell subset or site label conveys for this sample: FACS-sorted CD8+CD4-CCR7+CD45RA+ naive T cells. These receptors all come from a human donor in good health. Some libraries in this study had Jurkat cell RNA spiked in.

This clonotype was seen repeatedly, ten times or more. The CDR3 protein is CASSYPKGDYSNQPQHF. The CDR3 nucleotides are TGTGCCAGCAGTTACCCAAAAGGGGACTATAGCAATCAGCCCCAGCATTTT. The chain recombines TRBV6-6 with TRBJ1-5; TRBD1 might be the D (5 bases). V was pared by 2 bases and J by 0 bases, with 14 bases between. CDR1 is MNHNY, CDR2 SVGAGI, per germline (reference sequence). The CDR3 has 17 residues.

This clonotype was recorded at least ten times. The chain carries TRBV7-2 and TRBJ2-1; TRBD2 aligns across 10 bases. The V gene's germline CDR1 is SGHTA and CDR2 FQGNSA. CDR3 size: 19 residues. After removal of 5 bases from V and 2 bases from J, the junction contained 15 bases not matched to a gene. CDR3 sequence: CASSQPVRLAGNTYNEQFF. CDR3 bases: TGTGCCAGCAGCCAACCCGTACGACTAGCGGGTAATACCTACAATGAGCAGTTCTTC. Supplemented by reference TRBV7-2 and TRBJ2-1, the full variable domain reads GAGVSQSPSNKVTEKGKDVELRCDPISGHTALYWYRQSLGQGLEFLIYFQGNSAPDKSGLPSDRFSAERTGGSVSTLTIQRTQQEDSAVYLCASSQPVRLAGNTYNEQFFGPGTRLTVL.

This clonotype turned up a few times. The V and J genes are TRBV13 and TRBJ2-1; no firm D call. The CDR3 is 14 residues long. The germline V and J ends were trimmed by 4 bases and 5 bases, with 12 bases remaining between them. Germline-derived CDR1 and CDR2 are PRHDT and FYEKMQ (reference sequence). Here the CDR3 reads CASSSWAVNNEQFF. CDR3 coding DNA: TGTGCCAGCAGCTCGTGGGCCGTAAACAATGAGCAGTTCTTC.

The chain is built from TRBV4-2 and TRBJ1-1; possible D gene TRBD1, 6 bases. Germline loops: CDR1 LGHNA, CDR2 YNFKEQ. The ends were cut back, 0 bases at V and 4 bases at J, with 15 bases in the middle. The CDR3 is made up of 16 amino acids. The CDR3: CASSQELGGLGTEAFF. In DNA form, the CDR3 reads TGTGCCAGCAGCCAAGAACTTGGGGGGCTCGGCACTGAAGCTTTCTTT.

This clonotype was recorded at least ten times. The V gene is TRBV6-5, the J gene TRBJ2-2; 7 bases match TRBD2. This CDR3 has 17 amino acids. V trimming: 0 bases; J trimming: 5 bases; junction bases outside the gene matches: 9. Germline assignment: CDR1 MNHEY and CDR2 SVGAGI. The CDR3 DNA is TGTGCCAGCAGTTACTCGATTCTGGGGGGGATGACCGGGGAGCTGTTTTTT. Translated, it gives CASSYSILGGMTGELFF.